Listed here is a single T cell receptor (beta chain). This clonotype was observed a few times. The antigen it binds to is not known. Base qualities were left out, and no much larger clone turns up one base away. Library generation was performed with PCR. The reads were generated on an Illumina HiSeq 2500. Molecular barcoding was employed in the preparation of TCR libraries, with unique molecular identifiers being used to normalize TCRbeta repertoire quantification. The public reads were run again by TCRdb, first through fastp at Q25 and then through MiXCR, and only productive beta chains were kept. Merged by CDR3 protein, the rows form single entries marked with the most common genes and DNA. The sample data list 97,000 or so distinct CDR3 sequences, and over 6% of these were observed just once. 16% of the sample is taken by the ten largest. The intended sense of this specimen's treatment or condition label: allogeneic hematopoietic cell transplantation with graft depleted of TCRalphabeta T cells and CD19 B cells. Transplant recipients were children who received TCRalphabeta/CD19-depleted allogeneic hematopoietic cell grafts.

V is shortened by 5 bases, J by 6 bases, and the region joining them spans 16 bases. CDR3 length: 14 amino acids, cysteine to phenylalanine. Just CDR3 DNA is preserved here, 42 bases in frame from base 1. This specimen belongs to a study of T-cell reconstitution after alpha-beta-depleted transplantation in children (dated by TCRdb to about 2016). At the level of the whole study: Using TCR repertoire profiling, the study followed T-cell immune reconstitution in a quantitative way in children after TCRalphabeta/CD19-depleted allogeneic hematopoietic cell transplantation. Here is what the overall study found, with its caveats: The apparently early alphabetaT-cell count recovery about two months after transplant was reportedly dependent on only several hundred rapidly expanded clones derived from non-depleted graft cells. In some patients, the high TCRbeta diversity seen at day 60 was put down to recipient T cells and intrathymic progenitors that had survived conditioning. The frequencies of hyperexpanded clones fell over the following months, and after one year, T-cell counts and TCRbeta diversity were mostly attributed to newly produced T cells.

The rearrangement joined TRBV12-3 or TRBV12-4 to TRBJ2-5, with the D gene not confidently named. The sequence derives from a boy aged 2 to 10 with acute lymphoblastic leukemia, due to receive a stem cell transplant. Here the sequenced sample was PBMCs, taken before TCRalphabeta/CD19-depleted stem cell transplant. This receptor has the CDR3 CASSVYRQDQTQYF. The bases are TGTGCCAGCAGTGTTTACAGACAAGACCAGACCCAGTACTTC.